Following are 16 T cell receptor beta chains from one sample sequenced in a study of cytomegalovirus exposure and HLA in healthy donors. The study ran its PCR with 60 Vbeta and 13 Jbeta primers. Sequenced by immunoSEQ multiplex PCR; TCRdb stores in-frame clones only, minus some. Here the sample table reports some 130,000 clones. Sequencing input: PBMCs. These receptors were obtained from a woman in her 40s in good health and CMV-seropositive.

The chain is built from TRBV9 and TRBJ2-2; the match to TRBD1 covers 8 bases. Germline V gene sequence: CDR1 SGDLS, CDR2 YYNGEE. This CDR3 region has 16 residues. The ends lost 5 bases at V and 1 base at J; junction bases unmatched: 7. The CDR3 DNA follows: TGTGCCAGCAGTTCTGACAGGGGACAGAACACCGGGGAGCTGTTTTTT. Protein: CASSSDRGQNTGELFF.

The rearrangement joins TRBV4-2 to TRBJ2-2; D unclear. The V gene lost 3 bases and the J gene lost 7 bases, with 15 bases spanning the gap. The germline V gene encodes CDR1 LGHNA and CDR2 YNFKEQ. CDR3 length equals 15 residues. CDR3 sequence: CASSQKGTEGGELFF. The CDR3 DNA reads as TGTGCCAGCAGCCAGAAAGGAACAGAAGGCGGGGAGCTGTTTTTT.

The chain is built from TRBV7-2 and TRBJ2-3; 8 nucleotides match TRBD2. V shed 6 bases and J 4 bases; nucleotides not matched to a gene: 9. This CDR3 comprises 15 residues. Looked up from germline, CDR1 is SGHTA and CDR2 is FQGNSA. The CDR3 nucleotides read TGTGCCAGCAGTTCCGGGACTAGACCGTCAGATACGCAGTATTTT. Translation: CASSSGTRPSDTQYF.

The rearrangement joins TRBV15 to TRBJ2-7, with 9 bases that match TRBD2. This CDR3 contains 16 residues. Germline values: CDR1 LNHNV, CDR2 YYDKDF (reference sequence). Germline trimming cut 1 base from V and 2 bases from J; bases unmatched to any gene: 6. CDR3 DNA sequence: TGTGCCACCAGCAGAGTTGGACTAGCGAATACCTACGAGCAGTACTTC. Protein product: CATSRVGLANTYEQYF.

The V and J genes are TRBV5-1 and TRBJ2-1, with TRBD1 matching over 9 bases. Unmatched junction bases numbered 3, after V lost 4 bases and J lost 1 base. The CDR3 spans 15 residues. From germline, CDR1 is SGHRS and CDR2 YFSETQ. CDR3 sequence: CASSTDRGSYNEQFF. The CDR3 coding sequence is TGCGCCAGCAGCACCGACAGGGGGTCCTACAATGAGCAGTTCTTC.

This rearrangement joins TRBV19 to TRBJ1-5; TRBD1 matches at 7 bases. V dropped 4 bases and J dropped 2; count of bases not matched to a gene: 8. The CDR3 runs to 16 residues. Looked up from germline, CDR1 is LNHDA and CDR2 is SQIVND (reference sequence). CDR3 in amino acids: CASSSRDSRGNQPQHF. In DNA, the CDR3 is TGTGCCAGTAGTAGCCGGGACAGCCGAGGCAATCAGCCCCAGCATTTT.

The chain joins TRBV7-9 to TRBJ1-2, with D hard to call. CDR1 and CDR2 (germline): SEHNR, FQNEAQ (reference sequence). This CDR3 spans 13 amino acids. Trimming removed 8 bases at V and 1 base at J, with 11 bases between. CDR3 DNA: TGTGCCAGCCTAACTGCGGGTAACTATGGCTACACCTTC. Protein: CASLTAGNYGYTF.

V usage is TRBV5-5 and J usage is TRBJ2-1; possible D gene TRBD1, 5 bases. Germline assignment: CDR1 SGHKS and CDR2 YYEKEE (reference sequence). The CDR3 contains 12 residues. V was clipped by 4 bases and J by 8 bases, with 10 bases between them. CDR3 in DNA: TGTGCCAGCAGCCTAGGGGTGTATGAGCAGTTCTTC. Residues: CASSLGVYEQFF.

The rearrangement uses TRBV19 and TRBJ1-1, with 11 bases identical to TRBD1. The V gene end was trimmed by 5 bases and the J gene end by 1 base; junction bases not matched to a gene: 9. CDR3 size: 17 residues. Germline V gene lookup returns CDR1 LNHDA and CDR2 SQIVND (reference sequence). The CDR3 sequence: CASSVGGQGAGNTEAFF. In DNA form, the CDR3 reads TGTGCCAGTAGTGTAGGCGGACAGGGGGCTGGGAACACTGAAGCTTTCTTT.

This chain uses TRBV5-4 with TRBJ2-7; 13 bases map to TRBD2. This CDR3 has 15 amino acids. Germline V lookup: CDR1 SGHNT, CDR2 YYREEE (reference sequence). The J segment lost 3 bases and the V segment lost 1 base, leaving 1 base of the junction unmatched. In DNA form, the CDR3 reads TGTGCCAGCAGCTTGCGGACTAGCGGGAGCTACGAGCAGTACTTC. Translation: CASSLRTSGSYEQYF. The full variable domain, in which reference TRBV5-4 and TRBJ2-7 provide the parts outside the CDR3, is ETGVTQSPTHLIKTRGQQVTLRCSSQSGHNTVSWYQQALGQGPQFIFQYYREEENGRGNFPPRFSGLQFPNYSSELNVNALELDDSALYLCASSLRTSGSYEQYFGPGTRLTVT.

The gene calls are TRBV4-2 and TRBJ2-5; TRBD1 matches at 10 bases. The CDR3 is made up of 17 amino acids. Losses at the gene ends were 4 bases for V and 4 bases for J; bases not matched to a gene: 12. Germline CDR1 LGHNA, CDR2 YNFKEQ. CDR3 bases: TGTGCCAGCAGCCTCTATGGGGGGACAGGGGTAGGAGAGACCCAGTACTTC. It yields the protein CASSLYGGTGVGETQYF.

V and J are TRBV2 and TRBJ1-1; 9 positions agree with TRBD1. V shed 7 bases and J 10 bases; nucleotides not matched to a gene: 10. The germline CDR1 and CDR2 sequences are SNHLY and FYNNEI. The CDR3 runs 13 residues. Here the CDR3 DNA reads TGTGCCAGCACCCTGGGCGGACAGGGGAGAGCTTTCTTT. This sequence encodes CASTLGGQGRAFF.

The V call is TRBV6-5, the J call TRBJ2-3; no clear D. The CDR3 sequence is 13 residues long. Germline CDR1 is MNHEY and CDR2 is SVGAGI. The V gene lost 8 bases and the J gene lost 1 base, with 10 bases spanning the gap. The CDR3 bases are TGTGCCAGCCGCGATCCGGGCACAGATACGCAGTATTTT. Translation gives CASRDPGTDTQYF.

This chain connects TRBV5-6 to TRBJ2-3, with D maybe TRBD2 (7 bases). Germline assignment: CDR1 SGHDT and CDR2 YYEEEE. V was clipped by 1 base and J by 8 bases, with 17 bases between them. The CDR3 spans 15 residues. CDR3 loop: CASSLISGKGGTQYF. The CDR3 region has the DNA TGTGCCAGCAGCTTGATAAGCGGGAAAGGGGGTACGCAGTATTTT.

V is TRBV5-1 and J is TRBJ2-1; TRBD2 matches 9 bases. V lost 2 bases to trimming and J lost 0 bases; unmatched junction nucleotides: 6. The CDR3 runs to 17 residues. Germline assignment: CDR1 SGHRS and CDR2 YFSETQ. In nucleotides, the CDR3 is TGCGCCAGCAGCTTTGGACTAGCGCCAAGCTCCTACAATGAGCAGTTCTTC. This codes for CASSFGLAPSSYNEQFF.

This sequence joins TRBV14 and TRBJ2-3, with a weak D call TRBD1 (6 bases). The germline V gene encodes CDR1 SGHDN and CDR2 FVKESK. V was cut by 5 bases and J by 0 bases, with 21 bases left in between. The CDR3 runs 18 residues. As DNA, the CDR3 is TGTGCCAGCAGCTTTGGGCGAAAGGGGGATAATAGCACAGATACGCAGTATTTT. Translating it yields CASSFGRKGDNSTDTQYF. Based on the CDR3 plus reference TRBV14 and TRBJ2-3, the full variable domain is EAGVTQFPSHSVIEKGQTVTLRCDPISGHDNLYWYRRVMGKEIKFLLHFVKESKQDESGMPNNRFLAERTGGTYSTLKVQPAELEDSGVYFCASSFGRKGDNSTDTQYFGPGTRLTVL.